A single sample gave rise to the 24 T cell receptor beta chains below, sequenced in a study of T cells in women clearing cervical HPV infection. Profiling relied on immunoSEQ multiplex PCR, and the TCRdb table lists in-frame clones only, not all of them. The listing contains 49,000 or so clones. The sample comprised blood buffy coat. The receptors were gathered from a woman between 18 and 70 years old with a cervical HPV16 infection that either progressed to CIN3+ or cleared (not recorded which).

Comment on this clone: The observed sequence ends 3 residues before the CDR3 terminus, with the missing tail filled in from the germline J gene. The rearrangement joins TRBV20-1 to TRBJ2-1, with D perhaps matching TRBD2 (6 bases). The CDR3 loop spans 16 amino acids. V lost 4 bases to trimming and J lost 8 bases, with 24 bases between them. Germline V gives CDR1 DFQATT, CDR2 SNEGSKA (reference sequence). CDR3 bases read: TGCAGTGCTACGGGAGTTAGGCTAGCTGTTGGGGATGAG. Translating gives CSATGVRLAVGDE. The entire CDR3 protein is CSATGVRLAVGDEQFF.

A note on this clone: The read stops 3 residues short of the end of the CDR3; the missing end is completed from the germline J gene. The gene calls are TRBV7-3 and TRBJ2-2, with D possibly TRBD1 on 6 matching bases. Germline-derived CDR1 and CDR2 are SGHTA and FQGTGA. The CDR3 runs 15 residues. The covered CDR3 bases are TGTGCCAGCAGCTCCACAGGGTCTGGGGCCAACGTG. Protein sequence: CASSSTGSGANV. The entire CDR3 reads CASSSTGSGANVLFF. The variable domain in full, with the rest retrieved from reference TRBV7-3 and TRBJ2-2, is GAGVSQTPSNKVTEKGKYVELRCDPISGHTALYWYRQSLGQGPEFLIYFQGTGAADDSGLPNDRFFAVRPEGSVSTLKIQRTERGDSAVYLCASSSTGSGANVLFFGEGSRLTVL.

With regard to this clone: The sequence runs out 3 residues before the end of the CDR3; the remainder is reconstructed from the germline J gene. The chain has TRBV2 and TRBJ1-6; 10 bases are shared with TRBD1. Germline V CDR1 and CDR2: SNHLY, FYNNEI. The CDR3 consists of 14 residues. V lost 8 bases, J lost 10 bases, and 8 bases stayed unmatched. CDR3 sequence reads: CASARQGAGSPLHF. The covered CDR3 bases are TGTGCCAGCGCACGACAGGGGGCAGGATCACCC.

Comment on this clone: The read comes to an end 3 residues before the CDR3 does, leaving the germline J gene to fill in the end. The genes are TRBV19 and TRBJ2-3, with 8 nucleotides matching TRBD2. Germline V gene lookup returns CDR1 LNHDA and CDR2 SQIVND (reference sequence). V shed 6 bases, J shed 4 bases, and the junction held 12 bases outside the gene matches. CDR3 length equals 16 residues. Incomplete CDR3 DNA: TGTGCCAGTAGCAAGATCGACGGGGGGGGCCCAGATACG. Translating it yields CASSKIDGGGPDT. The full CDR3 protein reads CASSKIDGGGPDTQYF.

Remarks on this clone: The read halts 3 residues ahead of the CDR3 end, with the missing end drawn from the germline J gene. The chain carries TRBV30 and TRBJ2-3; maybe TRBD2 (5 bases). The CDR3 has 13 residues. From germline, CDR1 is GTSNPN and CDR2 SVGIG (reference sequence). The part of the CDR3 DNA that was read is TGTGCCTGGAGTGAGGACTCGGGTCAGCCG. Translating gives CAWSEDSGQP. The CDR3 in full is CAWSEDSGQPQYF.

Points on this clone: Sequencing ends 3 residues short of the CDR3 end; the germline J gene provides the rest. V is TRBV20-1 and J is TRBJ2-5, with 7 positions matching TRBD1. Germline V gene lookup returns CDR1 DFQATT and CDR2 SNEGSKA (reference sequence). This CDR3 contains 16 residues. The V gene end was trimmed by 3 bases and the J gene end by 1 base; junction bases not matched to a gene: 11. CDR3 region: CSASQPPTGIQETQYF. The sequenced CDR3 bases are TGCAGTGCTAGCCAACCTCCGACAGGGATCCAAGAGACC.

With regard to this clone: The sequenced fragment ends 3 residues before the CDR3 boundary, so the rest is inferred from the germline J gene. The chain recombines TRBV11-2 with TRBJ2-1; D might be TRBD1 or TRBD2, each matching 7 bases. Germline CDR1 SGHAT, CDR2 FQNNGV. CDR3 size: 14 residues. V shed 6 bases and J shed 6 bases, with 15 bases lying between them. The CDR3 DNA, read in part, is TGTGCCAGCAGACTAACAGGGGAGGGCAATGAG. Its translation is CASRLTGEGNE. The whole CDR3 protein is CASRLTGEGNEQFF.

Regarding this clone: The missing CDR3 end, 3 residues past where the read stops, is filled in from the germline J gene. V is TRBV19 and J is TRBJ1-4; D is unresolved. The CDR3 sequence is 13 residues long. The germline V and J ends were trimmed by 5 bases and 6 bases, with 10 bases remaining between them. Germline CDR1 reads LNHDA; CDR2 reads SQIVND (reference sequence). Partial CDR3 DNA: TGTGCCAGTAGTGCGGGTATTCATGAAAAA. Residues: CASSAGIHEK. The entire CDR3 protein reads CASSAGIHEKLFF.

A note on this clone: The CDR3 end lies 3 residues beyond the end of the read and is filled in from the germline J gene. This sequence joins TRBV5-1 and TRBJ2-2, with TRBD2 as a possible D gene (5 bases). Germline V gives CDR1 SGHRS, CDR2 YFSETQ. V lost 1 base, J lost 6 bases, and 10 bases lay in between. This CDR3 comprises 14 residues. CDR3 amino acids: CASSLIEGAGELFF. Incomplete CDR3 DNA: TGCGCCAGCAGCTTGATCGAGGGCGCCGGGGAG.

In the case of this clone: The CDR3 extends 3 residues past the end of the read, so its final part is completed from the germline J gene. V usage is TRBV11-3 and J usage is TRBJ2-1, with D possibly TRBD2 on 6 matching bases. CDR1 and CDR2 (germline): SGHNT, YENEEA. V shed 8 bases and J shed 1 base, with 6 bases lying between them. There are 12 residues in the CDR3. The CDR3 DNA, read in part, is TGTGCCAGCGGGGGGTCCTACAATGAG. Translating it yields CASGGSYNE. The full CDR3 protein reads CASGGSYNEQFF.

Regarding this clone: The read ends 3 residues before the CDR3 terminus; that terminus is restored from the germline J gene. The rearrangement uses TRBV10-3 and TRBJ2-7, with 12 bases aligning to TRBD2. Germline trimming cut 3 bases from V and 5 bases from J; bases unmatched to any gene: 5. Germline-derived CDR1 and CDR2 are ENHRY and SYGVKD. CDR3 length equals 15 residues. This CDR3 is CAISDSSGRVHEQYF. The part of the CDR3 DNA that was read is TGTGCCATCAGTGACTCTAGCGGGAGGGTTCACGAG.

A word on this clone: Read coverage stops 3 residues before the CDR3 terminus; the germline J gene supplies the remainder. This chain connects TRBV13 to TRBJ1-1, with unresolved D. V was clipped by 1 base and J by 1 base, with 7 bases between them. The CDR3 has 14 residues. Per germline, CDR1 PRHDT and CDR2 FYEKMQ (reference sequence). The CDR3 here is CASSLDSWNTEAFF. The DNA read from the CDR3 is TGTGCCAGCAGCTTAGACAGCTGGAACACTGAA.

To note about this clone: The read halts 3 residues ahead of the CDR3 end, with the missing end drawn from the germline J gene. This chain uses TRBV11-3 with TRBJ2-4, with a possible D match to TRBD1 (5 bases). From germline, CDR1 is SGHNT and CDR2 YENEEA. The CDR3 runs to 13 residues. Trimming cost V 3 bases and J 6 bases, with 9 bases left between them. The CDR3 sequence is CASSFGALNIQYF. CDR3 bases read: TGTGCCAGCAGCTTTGGGGCTCTAAACATT.

For this clone: From the germline J gene comes the end of the CDR3, since the read stops 3 residues before it. The chain is built from TRBV7-2 and TRBJ1-5; 8 nucleotides align to TRBD1. The CDR3 contains 14 residues. The germline gives CDR1 SGHTA, CDR2 FQGNSA. Losses at the gene ends were 5 bases for V and 7 bases for J; bases not matched to a gene: 7. Partial CDR3 DNA: TGTGCCAGCAGCCGCGGGACAGGTTTGCAGCCC. This gives the protein CASSRGTGLQP. The CDR3 reads in full as CASSRGTGLQPQHF. Complete variable domain (other parts from reference TRBV7-2 and TRBJ1-5): GAGVSQSPSNKVTEKGKDVELRCDPISGHTALYWYRQSLGQGLEFLIYFQGNSAPDKSGLPSDRFSAERTGGSVSTLTIQRTQQEDSAVYLCASSRGTGLQPQHFGDGTRLSIL.

As concerns this clone: Coverage ceases 3 residues before the CDR3 finishes, and the germline J gene fills in the end. The chain uses TRBV6-2 or TRBV6-3 and TRBJ2-2, with 10 positions matching TRBD2. Unmatched junction bases numbered 9, after V lost 4 bases and J lost 7 bases. This CDR3 is 16 amino acids long. Germline CDR1 MNHEY, CDR2 SVGEGT. The sequenced CDR3 bases are TGTGCCAGCAGTTTGGGAGCGGGAGGGCCAGTCGGGGAG. It encodes CASSLGAGGPVGE. Given in full, the CDR3 is CASSLGAGGPVGELFF.

To note about this clone: Read sequence stops 3 residues before the CDR3 end, and the germline J gene provides the missing end. This sequence joins TRBV11-3 and TRBJ2-7; 14 bases are a match to TRBD2. From germline, CDR1 is SGHNT and CDR2 YENEEA. The CDR3 covers 14 residues. V gave up 5 bases and J gave up 3 bases; unmatched junction bases: 0. CDR3: CASSGTSGGYEQYF. CDR3 DNA (partial): TGTGCCAGCAGCGGGACTAGCGGGGGCTACGAG.

On this clone itself: The CDR3 extends 3 residues past the end of the read, so its final part is completed from the germline J gene. This chain connects TRBV6-2 or TRBV6-3 to TRBJ2-7; 7 bases match TRBD2. V dropped 0 bases and J dropped 3; count of bases not matched to a gene: 8. The CDR3 consists of 16 residues. From germline, CDR1 is MNHEY and CDR2 SVGEGT. CDR3 sequence reads: CASSYSKGGSRYEQYF. Incomplete CDR3 DNA: TGTGCCAGCAGTTACTCCAAGGGCGGGAGTCGCTACGAG.

As concerns this clone: The read falls 3 residues short of the CDR3 end, and the missing part is taken from the germline J gene. The chain links TRBV7-3 to TRBJ2-3; TRBD1 agrees at 7 bases. V lost 1 base to trimming and J lost 2 bases; unmatched junction nucleotides: 3. The CDR3 length is 15 residues. CDR1 is SGHTA, CDR2 FQGTGA, per germline. The CDR3 DNA, read in part, is TGTGCCAGCAGCTTAAGACAGGGTCCCACAGATACG. It is translated as CASSLRQGPTDT. The CDR3 in full is CASSLRQGPTDTQYF.

Comments on this clone: Its ends do not fully match the called genes, so a read error is possible. The CDR3 is cut off 3 residues early in the read; its end comes from the germline J gene. Within the sample, other DNA sequences also encode this same CDR3. The chain has TRBV5-1 and TRBJ1-2; possibly TRBD1 for D (6 bases). The CDR3 is 14 amino acids. CDR1 is SGHRS and CDR2 is YFSETQ in the germline V gene. The CDR3 is CASSLVSGDYGYTF. Partial CDR3 DNA: TGCGCCAGCAGCTTGGTTTCAGGGGACTATGGA. The variable domain in full, completed from reference TRBV5-1 and TRBJ1-2, reads KAGVTQTPRYLIKTRGQQVTLSCSPISGHRSVSWYQQTPGQGLQFLFEYFSETQRNKGNFPGRFSGRQFSNSRSEMNVSTLELGDSALYLCASSLVSGDYGYTFGSGTRLTVV.

CDR3 loop: CATTGTYGYTF. CDR3 DNA, as far as it was read: TGTGCCACCACAGGGACCTATGGC. The rearrangement uses TRBV10-3 and TRBJ1-2; maybe TRBD1 (6 bases). The read comes to an end 3 residues before the CDR3 does, leaving the germline J gene to fill in the end. The CDR3 totals 11 residues. Germline V lookup: CDR1 ENHRY, CDR2 SYGVKD. V gave up 10 bases and J gave up 4 bases, with 10 bases separating them.

On this clone itself: The CDR3 goes on 3 residues after the read ends, and that part is filled in from the germline J gene. The chain has TRBV11-2 and TRBJ1-1; 9 bases are a match to TRBD1. Germline trimming cut 4 bases from V and 0 bases from J; bases unmatched to any gene: 3. Germline V gene sequence: CDR1 SGHAT, CDR2 FQNNGV. The CDR3 length is 15 residues. Partial CDR3 DNA: TGTGCCAGCAGCTCGGGACAGGGTGTGAACACTGAA. Translation: CASSSGQGVNTE. In full, the CDR3 reads CASSSGQGVNTEAFF.

Incomplete CDR3 DNA: TGCAGTGCTAGATCCGGGACTAGTTCCGGGGAG. This gives the protein CSARSGTSSGE. The full CDR3 protein reads CSARSGTSSGELFF. The V gene is TRBV20-1, the J gene TRBJ2-2; 8 bases match TRBD2. The sequence runs out 3 residues before the end of the CDR3; the remainder is reconstructed from the germline J gene. The CDR3 sequence is 14 residues long. V lost 2 bases and J lost 6; bases outside the gene matches: 5. Germline values: CDR1 DFQATT, CDR2 SNEGSKA (reference sequence).

With respect to this clone: At one of its ends the junction is not consistent with the germline gene, which may arise from a read error. The read halts 3 residues ahead of the CDR3 end, with the missing end drawn from the germline J gene. Distinct nucleotide sequences in the sample also encode this CDR3. The chain joins TRBV7-2 to TRBJ1-3; possibly TRBD1 for D (6 bases). Looked up from germline, CDR1 is SGHTA and CDR2 is FQGNSA. The CDR3 totals 15 residues. Incomplete CDR3 DNA: TGTGCCAGCAGCTTAGTCGGGGGGCCTGGAAACACT. Translated: CASSLVGGPGNT. The full-length CDR3 reads as CASSLVGGPGNTIYF.

With respect to this clone: The DNA ends 3 residues before the CDR3 does, and the rest of the CDR3 is filled in from the germline J gene. The chain employs TRBV2 and TRBJ2-7; 7 positions match TRBD1. V lost 4 bases and J lost 4; bases outside the gene matches: 7. CDR1 is SNHLY and CDR2 is FYNNEI in the germline V gene. This CDR3 region has 14 residues. Here the CDR3 reads CASSVGTVGYEQYF. The CDR3 bases that were read are TGTGCCAGCAGTGTCGGGACAGTCGGTTACGAG. Variable domain in full (rest from reference TRBV2 and TRBJ2-7): EPEVTQTPSHQVTQMGQEVILRCVPISNHLYFYWYRQILGQKVEFLVSFYNNEISEKSEIFDDQFSVERPDGSNFTLKIRSTKLEDSAMYFCASSVGTVGYEQYFGPGTRLTVT.